The 14 T cell receptor beta chains below come from one sample, sequenced in a study of shared clonotypes between healthy human individuals. Naive CD8 cells were CD45RO-negative, positively selected for CCR7, excluding terminally differentiated effector memory CD45RA+ cells. Only in-frame clones appear in the TCRdb table, and some are missing; sequencing was by immunoSEQ multiplex PCR. The data show some 2 million clones, over 85% seen once. What was sequenced was naive CD8+ T cells sorted from blood. The receptors were sampled from a young man in good health.

This chain links TRBV30 with TRBJ2-1; 7 positions agree with TRBD2. Per germline, CDR1 GTSNPN and CDR2 SVGIG (reference sequence). V shed 1 base, J shed 4 bases, and the junction held 13 bases outside the gene matches. CDR3 length: 17 amino acids. The CDR3 sequence is CAWSGRGSGELYNEQFF. In DNA, the CDR3 is TGTGCCTGGAGTGGCCGGGGGAGCGGGGAGCTATACAATGAGCAGTTCTTC.

Here the CDR3 DNA reads TGTGCCAGCAGCGTAGAGGGTGGGACAGGGAACTACGAGCAGTACTTC. This codes for CASSVEGGTGNYEQYF. The rearrangement links TRBV9 to TRBJ2-7, with 9 bases aligning to TRBD1. The V gene end was trimmed by 0 bases and the J gene end by 3 bases; junction bases not matched to a gene: 7. Germline-derived CDR1 and CDR2 are SGDLS and YYNGEE. CDR3 length: 16 residues.

This sequence joins TRBV7-8 and TRBJ1-1; maybe TRBD1 (5 bases). V lost 5 bases and J 1 base, leaving 17 bases between the germline ends. The CDR3 extends over 16 amino acids. The germline V gene has CDR1 SGHVS and CDR2 FQNEAQ. CDR3: CASSQPDETENTEAFF. For the CDR3, the DNA is TGTGCCAGCAGCCAACCGGATGAGACAGAGAACACTGAAGCTTTCTTT.

The J gene is TRBJ2-3, the V gene TRBV4-3; tentatively, D is TRBD1 (6 bases). Germline lookup yields CDR1 LGHNA and CDR2 YSLEER. The CDR3 contains 15 residues. V lost 3 bases and J lost 4, with 14 bases in between. Here the CDR3 reads CASSQGAGSPDTQYF. The CDR3 DNA follows: TGCGCCAGCAGCCAGGGGGCGGGTTCCCCAGATACGCAGTATTTT.

The gene calls are TRBV4-1 and TRBJ1-4, with D possibly TRBD1 on 5 matching bases. The V end was cut by 5 bases, the J end by 5 bases, with 18 bases between. The CDR3 totals 16 residues. The germline gives CDR1 MGHRA, CDR2 YSYEKL. The CDR3 loop reads CASSFQGEGLNEKLFF. CDR3 nucleotides: TGCGCCAGCAGCTTCCAGGGAGAAGGGTTAAATGAAAAACTGTTTTTT.

This clone was detected once. The J gene is TRBJ2-3, the V gene TRBV9; the match to TRBD2 covers 7 bases. The CDR3 is 15 amino acids. CDR1 is SGDLS and CDR2 is YYNGEE in the germline V gene. The J segment lost 0 bases and the V segment lost 4 bases, leaving 5 bases of the junction unmatched. The CDR3 loop reads CASSPWEGSTDTQYF. CDR3 DNA sequence: TGTGCCAGCAGCCCCTGGGAGGGAAGCACAGATACGCAGTATTTT.

The V gene is TRBV5-4, the J gene TRBJ1-3, with D tentatively TRBD1 (6 bases). Germline V CDR1 and CDR2: SGHNT, YYREEE (reference sequence). CDR3 size: 15 residues. Trimming shortened V by 4 bases and J by 6 bases, and 17 bases separated the two germline ends. The CDR3 region has the DNA TGTGCCAGCAGCCACGGGGGCAGTGGAGAAAACACCATATATTTT. It is translated as CASSHGGSGENTIYF.

About this clone: Within the sample, other DNA sequences also encode this same CDR3. The genes are TRBV5-1 and TRBJ1-1, with TRBD1 matching 9 bases. This CDR3 is built from 14 residues. With 2 bases clipped from V and 5 bases from J, the junction kept 4 bases outside the gene matches. Germline V CDR1 and CDR2: SGHRS, YFSETQ. As DNA, the CDR3 is TGCGCCAGCAGCTTATCCGGGACAGGGACTGAAGCTTTCTTT. It specifies CASSLSGTGTEAFF.

CDR3 sequence: CASSVGIPYEQYF. CDR3 DNA: TGTGCCAGCAGTGTGGGGATCCCCTACGAGCAGTACTTC. The chain joins TRBV25-1 to TRBJ2-7, with D unresolved. This CDR3 is built from 13 residues. Trimming removed 4 bases from V and 2 bases from J, with 9 bases in between. CDR1 is MGHDK and CDR2 is SYGVNS in the germline V gene.

The gene calls are TRBV2 and TRBJ1-1, with a weak D call TRBD1 (6 bases). This CDR3 contains 11 residues. The V gene's germline CDR1 is SNHLY and CDR2 FYNNEI. Trimming stripped 11 bases from V and 4 bases from J, with 11 bases between. The CDR3 sequence: CAVPGATEAFF. In DNA, the CDR3 is TGTGCCGTGCCGGGGGCCACTGAAGCTTTCTTT.

V usage is TRBV6-5 and J usage is TRBJ1-2; no clear D. This CDR3 region has 14 residues. The germline V gene encodes CDR1 MNHEY and CDR2 SVGAGI. V was trimmed by 7 bases and J by 2 bases, leaving 14 bases between them. The CDR3 reads CASTRATSNYGYTF. The CDR3, as DNA: TGTGCCAGCACCCGGGCGACCTCGAACTATGGCTACACCTTC.

The rearrangement links TRBV2 to TRBJ2-7; either TRBD1 or TRBD2 may supply D (5 bases each). CDR3 length: 15 amino acids. CDR1 is SNHLY and CDR2 is FYNNEI in the germline V gene. Trimming stripped 3 bases from V and 2 bases from J, with 14 bases between. The CDR3 loop is CASSDAGAGAYEQYF. For the CDR3, the DNA is TGTGCCAGCAGTGACGCCGGGGCCGGGGCCTACGAGCAGTACTTC.

The genes are TRBV4-1 and TRBJ2-7, with D perhaps TRBD1 (5 bases). This CDR3 region has 14 residues. Germline CDR1 and CDR2: MGHRA and YSYEKL. The V and J ends lost 1 base and 4 bases respectively, with 11 bases between them. The CDR3 nucleotides read TGCGCCAGCAGCCAAGGGGCCAGGGATTACGAGCAGTACTTC. Translation gives CASSQGARDYEQYF.

The chain links TRBV5-6 to TRBJ2-2; tentatively, D is TRBD1 or TRBD2 (5 bases each). V dropped 4 bases and J dropped 11 bases, with 21 bases sitting between them. Germline V gene sequence: CDR1 SGHDT, CDR2 YYEEEE. This CDR3 is 15 amino acids long. The CDR3 loop is CASSLGRDPGRELFF. CDR3 bases: TGTGCCAGCAGCCTTGGTAGGGACCCTGGACGAGAGCTGTTTTTT.